The rows below give T cell receptor beta chains drawn from one sample of a study of Graves' ophthalmopathy and Graves' hyperthyroidism. TCRdb recomputed calls from the multiplex PCR reads with MiXCR, one row per CDR3 protein. The sample holds about 210,000 distinct CDR3 sequences, less than 30% seen once. Sequencing was performed on peripheral blood. The receptors shown here come from a man aged 45-60 years with Graves' ophthalmopathy. Each CDR3 is given with its conserved first and last residue. D genes are given only for firm matches. Part of the rows lack a size; the others show once, few, many or a class for expanded clones.

V gene	clone size	J gene	D gene	CDR3 DNA	CDR3 protein
TRBV4-1	many	TRBJ2-2	TRBD2	TGCGCCAGCAGCCCCCTAGCGGGAAGGGACACCGGGGAGCTGTTTTTT	CASSPLAGRDTGELFF
TRBV10-2	-	TRBJ2-2	-	TGCGCCAGTAAGAAGGACACCAACACCGGGGAGCTGTTTTTT	CASKKDTNTGELFF
TRBV6-2/TRBV6-3	few	TRBJ2-5	-	TGTGCCAGCAGGAGACTAGATTTGGAGACCCAGTACTTC	CASRRLDLETQYF
TRBV7-2	once	TRBJ2-7	TRBD2	TGTGCCAGCAGCTTAGCGCCTAGCGGGAGGACCTACGAGCAGTACTTC	CASSLAPSGRTYEQYF
TRBV5-1	many	TRBJ2-7	-	TGCGCCAGCAGCTCGGAGGTACTAGTGAACGAGCAGTACTTC	CASSSEVLVNEQYF
TRBV29-1	-	TRBJ2-2	TRBD2	TGCAGCGTTCGGCCTAGCGGGATGACCGGGGAGCTGTTTTTT	CSVRPSGMTGELFF
TRBV6-5	-	TRBJ1-1	-	TGTGCCAGCAGTTACACGGGCGTGATGAACACTGAAGCTTTCTTT	CASSYTGVMNTEAFF
TRBV25-1	few	TRBJ1-1	-	TGTGCCAGCAGTGAATACAAGAACACTGAAGCTTTCTTT	CASSEYKNTEAFF
TRBV6-2/TRBV6-3	many	TRBJ2-2	-	TGTGCCAGCAGTCTAACCCCGGAGACCGGGGAGCTGTTTTTT	CASSLTPETGELFF
TRBV6-5	many	TRBJ1-1	-	TGTGCCAGCAGTTACTCGACTAAAGTTGGGGACACTGAAGCTTTCTTT	CASSYSTKVGDTEAFF
TRBV30	many	TRBJ1-2	-	TGTGCGCTTGGCAGGGAGGACGGCTACACCTTC	CALGREDGYTF
TRBV28	many	TRBJ2-5	-	TGTGCCAGCAGCCATATCGCCTGGAACCTCCAAGAGACCCAGTACTTC	CASSHIAWNLQETQYF
TRBV28	-	TRBJ1-3	-	TGTGCCAGCAGGACTTACACCCTCGTGCAGGTTCCGGGAAACACCATATATTTT	CASRTYTLVQVPGNTIYF
TRBV11-2	-	TRBJ1-1	-	TGTGCCAGCAGCTTAATAGATTGGACTGAAGCTTTCTTT	CASSLIDWTEAFF
TRBV2	many	TRBJ2-7	-	TGTGCCAGCAGTGAGTGGCAAGTCCTTAGCTCCTACGAGCAGTACTTC	CASSEWQVLSSYEQYF
TRBV12-3/TRBV12-4	-	TRBJ2-7	-	TGTGCCAGCAGTCAATACCAGGGACCTCCGGGCTACGAGCAGTACTTC	CASSQYQGPPGYEQYF
TRBV12-3/TRBV12-4	many	TRBJ1-6	-	TGTGCCAGCAGTCTACAGGGTTCGGGCTCCTATAATTCACCCCTCCACTTT	CASSLQGSGSYNSPLHF
TRBV7-8	-	TRBJ1-5	-	TGTGCCAGCAGTGGGAGTTTGGGGAGCAATCAGCCCCAGCATTTT	CASSGSLGSNQPQHF
TRBV28	-	TRBJ2-7	-	TGTGCCAGCAGTTTCTTATATGGGGGCTCCAGCTCCTACGAGCAGTACTTC	CASSFLYGGSSSYEQYF
TRBV20-1	many	TRBJ2-7	-	TGCAGTGCTAGAGAAACATCGAGGGGCGCATACGAGCAGTACTTC	CSARETSRGAYEQYF
TRBV29-1	many	TRBJ1-1	-	TGCAGCGTCTCTGGTTTGCGTCTACCTTCCGAAGCTTTCTTT	CSVSGLRLPSEAFF
TRBV12-3/TRBV12-4	-	TRBJ1-3	-	TGTGCCAGCCGCAGTTTTGGAAACACCATATATTTT	CASRSFGNTIYF
TRBV7-2	many	TRBJ2-7	-	TGTGCCAGCAGTAGGCATGGGGGCTACGAGCAGTACTTC	CASSRHGGYEQYF
TRBV6-2/TRBV6-3	many	TRBJ1-1	-	TGTGCCAGCAGTCATCCTCTGACGGATGAAGCTTTCTTT	CASSHPLTDEAFF
TRBV19	many	TRBJ2-7	TRBD2	TGTGCCAGTAGTACCGGGGGGGGGCCCAGCTCCTACGAGCAGTACTTC	CASSTGGGPSSYEQYF
TRBV6-5	many	TRBJ1-2	-	TGTGCCAGCAGTTACGACAGTACGATGGCCGGCTACACCTTC	CASSYDSTMAGYTF
TRBV18	many	TRBJ1-1	-	TGTGCCAGCTCACCTGGACCCAGGAACACTGAAGCTTTCTTT	CASSPGPRNTEAFF
TRBV10-3	few	TRBJ1-5	-	TGTGCCATCAGTGAGTCGAGAGGGAATCAGCCCCAGCATTTT	CAISESRGNQPQHF
TRBV12-3/TRBV12-4	-	TRBJ1-6	TRBD1	TGTGCCAGCACACCAGGACAGGGGACGCCCCTCCACTTT	CASTPGQGTPLHF
TRBV6-4	once	TRBJ1-2	TRBD1	TGTGCCAGCAGATACAGGGGATCTGGCTACACCTTC	CASRYRGSGYTF
TRBV5-1	-	TRBJ1-2	-	TGCGCCAGCAGCGACCAGGGAGGGGAAATGGGCTACACCTTC	CASSDQGGEMGYTF
TRBV7-2	many	TRBJ2-5	TRBD2	TGTGCCAGCAGCTTGGGGACTAGCGGGAGGGGGGAGACCCAGTACTTC	CASSLGTSGRGETQYF
TRBV19	many	TRBJ2-3	TRBD2	TGTGCCAGTAGTATATCCGGACTAGCGGGAGGCTTAGATACGCAGTATTTT	CASSISGLAGGLDTQYF
TRBV20-1	-	TRBJ2-7	-	TGCAGTGTGAGACCCAACCCCTACGAGCAGTACTTC	CSVRPNPYEQYF
TRBV12-3/TRBV12-4	few	TRBJ2-7	-	TGTGCCAGCAGAACTGAGGCCTCCTACGAGCAGTACTTC	CASRTEASYEQYF
TRBV7-2	-	TRBJ2-7	TRBD2	TGTGCCAGCAGGGAGTGGCGGGGGAGTAGCTACGAGCAGTACTTC	CASREWRGSSYEQYF
TRBV28	many	TRBJ1-1	-	TGTGCCAGCAGTACCCCCCACACTGAAGCTTTCTTT	CASSTPHTEAFF
TRBV25-1	many	TRBJ1-2	-	TGTGCCAGCAGTAGAACATCTGCCATAGGGGAAACTTTAAGGGGATACTATGGCTACACCTTC	CASSRTSAIGETLRGYYGYTF
TRBV6-1	many	TRBJ1-1	-	TGTGCCAGCAGTGAAGAGGCCAGAAGGACTGAAGCTTTCTTT	CASSEEARRTEAFF
TRBV6-2/TRBV6-3	many	TRBJ2-5	TRBD1	TGTGCCAGCAGTTCCCCCCTCGGACAGGGAGGAGAGACCCAGTACTTC	CASSSPLGQGGETQYF
TRBV2	many	TRBJ1-5	-	TGTGCCAGCAGTGTGGGGCGGGGGCAGCCCCAGCATTTT	CASSVGRGQPQHF
TRBV29-1	many	TRBJ2-5	-	TGCAGCTCCCTGACTAGAGAGGAGACCCAGTACTTC	CSSLTREETQYF
TRBV19	many	TRBJ1-5	-	TGTGCCAGTAGCCTGGGGGGAATCCAGCCCCAGCATTTT	CASSLGGIQPQHF
TRBV19	-	TRBJ1-5	-	TGTGCCAGTAGTTCGTGGAACGAGAATCAGCCCCAGCATTTT	CASSSWNENQPQHF